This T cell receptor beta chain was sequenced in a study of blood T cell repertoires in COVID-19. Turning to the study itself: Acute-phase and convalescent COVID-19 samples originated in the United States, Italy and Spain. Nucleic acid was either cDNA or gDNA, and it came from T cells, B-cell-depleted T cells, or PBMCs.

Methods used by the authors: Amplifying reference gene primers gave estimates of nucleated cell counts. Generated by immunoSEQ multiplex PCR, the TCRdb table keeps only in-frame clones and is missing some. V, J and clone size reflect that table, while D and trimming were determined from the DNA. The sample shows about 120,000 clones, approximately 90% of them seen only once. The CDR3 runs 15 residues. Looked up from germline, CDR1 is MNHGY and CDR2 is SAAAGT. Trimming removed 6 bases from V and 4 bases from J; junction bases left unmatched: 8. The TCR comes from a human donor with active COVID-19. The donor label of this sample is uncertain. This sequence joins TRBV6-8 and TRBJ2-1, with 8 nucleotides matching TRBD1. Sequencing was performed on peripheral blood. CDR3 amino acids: CASRFWTGRYNEQFF. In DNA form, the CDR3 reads TGTGCCAGCAGGTTTTGGACAGGGAGATACAATGAGCAGTTCTTC.